A selection of T cell receptor beta chains follows, all from one sample in a study of identical twins. TCRdb reprocessed the 5' RACE reads via MiXCR and lists one record per CDR3 protein. The sample includes 570,000 or so distinct CDR3 sequences, 9.6% of them seen just once. These sequences were also reported in another study, on yellow fever vaccine responses in identical twins.

Sequencing was performed on PBMCs. These receptors were taken from a woman between 18 and 29 years old in good health. Each CDR3 is given with its conserved first and last residue. The D gene is left open where the match is weak. Clone size, where shown, is once, few, many, or a class for clones that have expanded.

TRBJ2-2 NA many TRBV20-1 CSARKGGGVTGELFF TGCAGTGCTAGAAAAGGAGGGGGCGTCACCGGGGAGCTGTTTTTT
TRBJ2-7 TRBD1 NA TRBV7-6 CASSLSGTGTDEQYF TGTGCCAGCAGCTTATCTGGGACAGGGACTGACGAGCAGTACTTC
TRBJ2-2 NA few TRBV12-3/TRBV12-4 CASRGSNTGELFF TGTGCCAGCCGCGGGTCGAACACCGGGGAGCTGTTTTTT
TRBJ1-4 NA few TRBV7-2 CASSSMDGTRALFF TGTGCCAGCAGCTCAATGGACGGGACGAGGGCACTGTTTTTT
TRBJ1-1 NA few TRBV2 CASSEASTANTEAFF TGTGCCAGCAGTGAAGCTTCGACAGCGAACACTGAAGCTTTCTTT
TRBJ2-5 NA NA TRBV6-4 CASSDTSGETQYF TGTGCCAGCAGTGACACATCAGGGGAGACCCAGTACTTC
TRBJ2-2 NA NA TRBV28 CASSRDFLGGELFF TGTGCCAGCAGTCGCGACTTCTTAGGAGGGGAGCTGTTTTTT
TRBJ2-6 NA NA TRBV4-3 CASSQETGAWGANVLTF TGCGCCAGCAGCCAAGAGACGGGGGCGTGGGGGGCCAACGTCCTGACTTTC
TRBJ2-1 NA NA TRBV6-2/TRBV6-3 CASKAGTVLYNEQFF TGTGCCAGCAAGGCTGGGACGGTACTCTACAATGAGCAGTTCTTC
TRBJ2-1 TRBD2 few TRBV10-3 CAIMGRGADNEQFF TGTGCCATCATGGGGCGGGGGGCCGACAATGAGCAGTTCTTC
TRBJ1-6 TRBD1 NA TRBV6-2/TRBV6-3 CASSTDRQGWNSPLHF TGTGCCAGCAGTACCGACCGACAGGGTTGGAATTCACCCCTCCACTTT
TRBJ1-1 NA many TRBV10-3 CAIRGGRETEAFF TGTGCCATCAGAGGTGGACGGGAAACTGAAGCTTTCTTT
TRBJ2-7 TRBD1 NA TRBV12-3/TRBV12-4 CASRPGQRYEQYF TGTGCCAGCAGACCGGGACAGCGTTACGAGCAGTACTTC
TRBJ1-6 NA few TRBV2 CASSVRGGRDNSPLHF TGTGCCAGCAGTGTAAGAGGAGGAAGGGATAATTCACCCCTCCACTTT
TRBJ2-5 TRBD2 few TRBV12-3/TRBV12-4 CASIRTGTSKETQYF TGTGCCAGCATTCGAACCGGGACTAGTAAAGAGACCCAGTACTTC
TRBJ2-1 TRBD1 few TRBV7-2 CASSLRTGRDEQFF TGTGCCAGCAGCTTGAGGACAGGGCGCGATGAGCAGTTCTTC
TRBJ2-1 NA many TRBV3-1 CASSQSRVDNEQFF TGTGCCAGCAGCCAATCCCGCGTGGACAATGAGCAGTTCTTC
TRBJ2-7 NA many TRBV12-3/TRBV12-4 CASSSTLARAGEQYF TGTGCCAGCAGTTCCACGCTAGCCAGGGCCGGCGAGCAGTACTTC
TRBJ2-7 TRBD2 many TRBV6-1 CASSPFAGGSYEQYF TGTGCCAGCAGTCCTTTCGCGGGAGGCTCCTACGAGCAGTACTTC
TRBJ2-7 NA few TRBV20-1 CSAPRIADSSYEQYF TGCAGTGCTCCACGTATAGCGGATAGCTCCTACGAGCAGTACTTC
TRBJ2-1 TRBD2 few TRBV5-6 CASFTLAGDLYNEQFF TGTGCCAGCTTTACTCTGGCGGGAGACCTCTACAATGAGCAGTTCTTC
TRBJ2-7 TRBD2 many TRBV3-1 CASSPTRLAGEQYF TGTGCCAGCAGCCCTACCCGACTAGCGGGCGAGCAGTACTTC
TRBJ2-7 TRBD2 NA TRBV7-2 CASSSLLAANYEQYF TGTGCCAGCAGCTCTCTTCTAGCGGCCAACTACGAGCAGTACTTC
TRBJ2-5 TRBD2 many TRBV12-3/TRBV12-4 CASRNGAGGKETQYF TGTGCCAGCAGGAACGGAGCGGGGGGGAAAGAGACCCAGTACTTC
TRBJ1-1 TRBD1 few TRBV18 CASSPRTGAGDTEAFF TGTGCCAGCTCACCCCGCACAGGGGCTGGGGACACTGAAGCTTTCTTT
TRBJ2-7 NA many TRBV6-5 CASNRGNYEQYF TGTGCCAGCAATAGGGGTAACTACGAGCAGTACTTC
TRBJ2-7 NA NA TRBV6-2/TRBV6-3 CASAEAGPLYEQYF TGTGCCAGCGCGGAGGCGGGCCCACTCTACGAGCAGTACTTC
TRBJ2-7 TRBD2 NA TRBV4-3 CASSQDIGGLAGSYEQYF TGCGCCAGCAGCCAAGATATTGGGGGACTAGCGGGTTCCTACGAGCAGTACTTC
TRBJ2-1 NA NA TRBV2 CASSPTVRGQDEQFF TGTGCCAGCAGCCCCACAGTCAGGGGTCAGGATGAGCAGTTCTTC
TRBJ2-1 TRBD2 many TRBV29-1 CSVGTSGYINEQFF TGCAGCGTTGGGACTAGCGGGTATATCAATGAGCAGTTCTTC
TRBJ2-1 TRBD2 many TRBV14 CASSQVLAGTNEQFF TGTGCCAGCAGCCAAGTACTAGCGGGAACCAATGAGCAGTTCTTC
TRBJ1-1 NA many TRBV4-3 CASSQDHGGLNTEAFF TGCGCCAGCAGCCAAGATCATGGGGGCCTGAACACTGAAGCTTTCTTT
TRBJ2-3 NA few TRBV7-9 CASSWLHSGTPDTQYF TGTGCCAGCAGCTGGCTACATTCAGGGACCCCAGATACGCAGTATTTT
TRBJ2-3 NA many TRBV4-3 CASSPTVLAGLTDTQYF TGCGCCAGCAGCCCGACCGTCCTGGCGGGGCTCACAGATACGCAGTATTTT
TRBJ1-2 NA few TRBV18 CASSTLGGASGYTF TGTGCCAGCTCAACCCTAGGAGGTGCGTCGGGCTACACCTTC
TRBJ2-1 TRBD1 NA TRBV3-1 CASRPGQGAYNEQFF TGTGCCAGCAGACCCGGACAGGGGGCCTACAATGAGCAGTTCTTC
TRBJ1-5 NA NA TRBV25-1 CASSAPGTLDQPQHF TGTGCCAGCAGTGCCCCGGGGACATTAGATCAGCCCCAGCATTTT
TRBJ2-7 TRBD2 many TRBV9 CASSTGLAMGYEQYF TGTGCCAGCAGCACGGGACTAGCAATGGGCTACGAGCAGTACTTC
TRBJ2-1 TRBD2 few TRBV7-8 CASRPGTSRDEQFF TGTGCCAGCAGGCCCGGGACTAGTCGGGATGAGCAGTTCTTC
TRBJ2-7 NA NA TRBV7-8 CASSMGPYEQYF TGTGCCAGCAGCATGGGACCCTACGAGCAGTACTTC
TRBJ2-3 NA few TRBV7-9 CASSLFRAPSTDTQYF TGTGCCAGCAGCTTATTTCGGGCCCCTAGCACAGATACGCAGTATTTT